These 30 T cell receptor beta chains came from one sample sequenced in a study of early T cells in non-severe SARS-CoV-2 infection. TCRdb independently ran MiXCR on the 5' RACE reads; one entry per CDR3 protein. The sample lists about 68,000 distinct CDR3 sequences, 12% seen once, with about 1.6% in the top ten. The sequenced sample was whole blood. Receptors were obtained from an adult who was a healthcare worker with PCR-confirmed SARS-CoV-2 infection or an uninfected control (not recorded which).

This clonotype was seen many times. V is TRBV5-4 and J is TRBJ2-3; 15 nucleotides align to TRBD2. CDR3 length equals 19 residues. The V and J ends lost 0 bases and 3 bases, in that order; junction bases with no gene match: 8. The germline V gene has CDR1 SGHNT and CDR2 YYREEE (reference sequence). DNA for the CDR3: TGTGCCAGCAGCTTGGCCGGACTAGCGGGGGGGCTAGGAACAGATACGCAGTATTTT. Amino acid sequence: CASSLAGLAGGLGTDTQYF.

This clonotype has a count of ten or more. The genes are TRBV12-3 or TRBV12-4 and TRBJ1-1; possible D gene TRBD1, 6 bases. The CDR3 totals 13 residues. The germline V and J ends were trimmed by 4 bases and 1 base, with 7 bases remaining between them. The DNA of the CDR3 is TGTGCCAGCAGTTCAGGGGAGAACACTGAAGCTTTCTTT. Residues: CASSSGENTEAFF.

The chain recombines TRBV12-5 with TRBJ1-4, with D perhaps matching TRBD1 (6 bases). Germline V gives CDR1 LGHNT, CDR2 FRNRAP. This CDR3 contains 15 residues. The germline V and J ends were trimmed by 3 bases and 5 bases, with 13 bases remaining between them. DNA of the CDR3: TGTGCTAGTGGTTTTCCAGGGGCAGGAAATGAAAAACTGTTTTTT. Encoded protein: CASGFPGAGNEKLFF.

This chain joins TRBV6-2 or TRBV6-3 and TRBJ1-5; weak D call: TRBD1 (5 bases). The CDR3 is 16 amino acids. Trimming took off 0 bases at V and 0 bases at J, with 9 bases between the two ends. The germline CDR1 and CDR2 sequences are MNHEY and SVGEGT. The CDR3 here is CASSYSRGDSNQPQHF. CDR3 in DNA: TGTGCCAGCAGTTACTCGAGGGGAGATAGCAATCAGCCCCAGCATTTT.

This clonotype was recorded at least ten times. This rearrangement joins TRBV7-6 to TRBJ2-3, with D perhaps matching TRBD2 (6 bases). The CDR3 is made up of 13 amino acids. CDR1 is SGHVS and CDR2 is FNYEAQ in the germline V gene. V was pared by 2 bases and J by 5 bases, with 8 bases between. CDR3 bases: TGTGCCAGCAGCTTACCGCGGGGAGATACGCAGTATTTT. It codes for CASSLPRGDTQYF.

This clonotype was recorded a few times. This chain connects TRBV11-2 to TRBJ2-5; no firm D call. CDR1 SGHAT and CDR2 FQNNGV come from the germline V gene. Trimming pared 5 bases from V and 2 bases from J, leaving 18 bases between. The CDR3 contains 16 residues. The CDR3 is CASSPWNGPNQETQYF. The CDR3 bases are TGTGCCAGCAGCCCCTGGAATGGGCCCAATCAAGAGACCCAGTACTTC.

In this sample, this clonotype is medium-sized. The chain joins TRBV20-1 to TRBJ2-5; maybe TRBD2 (6 bases). The ends were cut back, 6 bases at V and 7 bases at J, with 18 bases in the middle. Germline CDR1 is DFQATT and CDR2 is SNEGSKA (reference sequence). CDR3 length equals 13 residues. The CDR3 spells CSAHLGGQGTQYF. The CDR3, as DNA: TGCAGTGCCCATCTGGGAGGCCAGGGGACCCAGTACTTC.

CDR3 sequence (DNA): TGCAGTGCTAGAGTGGGGGCGGGACAGGCGTACACCGGGGAGCTGTTTTTT. It translates to CSARVGAGQAYTGELFF. The V call is TRBV20-1, the J call TRBJ2-2; the match to TRBD1 covers 8 bases. CDR1 and CDR2 (germline): DFQATT, SNEGSKA (reference sequence). Trimming took 1 base from V and 3 from J; bases not matched to a gene: 10. This CDR3 spans 17 amino acids.

This clonotype was counted ten times or more. J is TRBJ2-5 and V is TRBV7-3; perhaps TRBD2 as D (5 bases). Germline values: CDR1 SGHTA, CDR2 FQGTGA. This CDR3 has 13 residues. The V end lost 5 bases, the J end lost 3 bases, and 10 bases lay between the germline ends. The CDR3 bases are TGTGCCAGCAGCATCGGGATGAAAGAGACCCAGTACTTC. The encoded protein is CASSIGMKETQYF.

This clonotype was observed a single time. V gene TRBV7-2 combines with J gene TRBJ2-3, with D perhaps matching TRBD1 (5 bases). Looked up from germline, CDR1 is SGHTA and CDR2 is FQGNSA. The V gene lost 5 bases and the J gene lost 5 bases, with 17 bases spanning the gap. The CDR3 is 15 residues long. This chain's CDR3 is CASSPTSGTGDTQYF. In nucleotides, the CDR3 is TGTGCCAGCAGCCCAACGTCCGGCACAGGAGATACGCAGTATTTT.

This clonotype was seen a handful of times. The chain employs TRBV12-3 or TRBV12-4 and TRBJ2-3; 7 positions agree with TRBD2. The V and J ends lost 6 bases and 3 bases, in that order; junction bases with no gene match: 9. The CDR3 sequence is 15 residues long. CDR3 region: CASSAPWGGTDTQYF. As DNA, the CDR3 is TGTGCCAGCAGCGCCCCCTGGGGGGGGACAGATACGCAGTATTTT.

This clonotype has a count of ten or more. The genes are TRBV12-3 or TRBV12-4 and TRBJ1-2, with D tentatively TRBD1 (6 bases). V gave up 9 bases and J gave up 2 bases, with 13 bases separating them. This CDR3 contains 13 residues. CDR3 nucleotides: TGTGCCAGTGCCACGGGGGCAAACTATGGCTACACCTTC. Translation: CASATGANYGYTF.

DNA of the CDR3: TGCGCCAGCAGCTTGGCCGCACTAGCGGGCTTCGCCTACGAGCAGTACTTC. This codes for CASSLAALAGFAYEQYF. The chain carries TRBV5-1 and TRBJ2-7; TRBD2 aligns across 9 bases. The junction had 9 bases not matched to a gene; V was cut back by 0 bases and J by 2 bases. CDR1 is SGHRS and CDR2 is YFSETQ in the germline V gene. The CDR3 consists of 17 residues.

The chain has TRBV9 and TRBJ2-3, with 10 positions matching TRBD2. Germline-derived CDR1 and CDR2 are SGDLS and YYNGEE. The CDR3 extends over 16 amino acids. The V gene end was trimmed by 0 bases and the J gene end by 1 base; junction bases not matched to a gene: 2. CDR3 sequence reads: CASSVGTSGRTDTQYF. The CDR3, as DNA: TGTGCCAGCAGCGTAGGGACTAGCGGACGCACAGATACGCAGTATTTT.

This clonotype has only a few counts. The CDR3 region has the DNA TGTGCCAGCAGTTATATGGAAAAACTGTTTTTT. This codes for CASSYMEKLFF. The V gene is TRBV6-6, the J gene TRBJ1-4; D call uncertain. The CDR3 length is 11 residues. From germline, CDR1 is MNHNY and CDR2 SVGAGI (reference sequence). Trimming shortened V by 3 bases and J by 8 bases, and 4 bases separated the two germline ends.

In this sample, this clonotype turned up many times. J is TRBJ2-7 and V is TRBV14; D uncertain. V lost 5 bases and J 1 base, leaving 15 bases between the germline ends. Germline CDR1 reads SGHDN; CDR2 reads FVKESK. The CDR3 runs to 15 residues. Here the CDR3 reads CASSGWTVSSYEQYF. The CDR3 bases are TGTGCCAGCAGCGGGTGGACGGTCTCGTCCTACGAGCAGTACTTC. Using reference TRBV14 and TRBJ2-7 for the parts outside the CDR3, the full variable domain is EAGVTQFPSHSVIEKGQTVTLRCDPISGHDNLYWYRRVMGKEIKFLLHFVKESKQDESGMPNNRFLAERTGGTYSTLKVQPAELEDSGVYFCASSGWTVSSYEQYFGPGTRLTVT.

The table lists this clonotype with many counts. The V gene is TRBV5-1, the J gene TRBJ1-1; 9 bases are a match to TRBD1. Germline CDR1 and CDR2: SGHRS and YFSETQ. The length of the CDR3 is 16 residues. The V segment lost 4 bases and the J segment 4 bases; nucleotides outside the gene matches: 11. DNA for the CDR3: TGCGCCAGCAGCCGGAATGGACAGGGGCTGAGCACTGAAGCTTTCTTT. This gives the protein CASSRNGQGLSTEAFF.

This clonotype was seen only a few times. The chain employs TRBV10-3 and TRBJ2-3; D remains ambiguous. CDR3 length: 14 residues. Trimming took off 8 bases at V and 1 base at J, with 13 bases between the two ends. CDR1 and CDR2 (germline): ENHRY, SYGVKD. The DNA of the CDR3 is TGTGCCATCTCCCTGGGCCCCGGCACAGATACGCAGTATTTT. This sequence encodes CAISLGPGTDTQYF.

The sample holds many counts of this clonotype. The V call is TRBV2, the J call TRBJ1-1; no clear D. Trimming took 3 bases from V and 6 from J, leaving 14 bases between them. The CDR3 has 14 amino acids. The germline CDR1 and CDR2 sequences are SNHLY and FYNNEI. The CDR3 bases are TGTGCCAGCAGTGACCACTCGAGTATCGCTGAAGCTTTCTTT. This sequence encodes CASSDHSSIAEAFF.

This clonotype was counted many times. This sequence joins TRBV20-1 and TRBJ1-1, with 9 bases lining up with TRBD1. The V and J ends lost 2 bases and 5 bases, in that order; junction bases with no gene match: 3. Germline CDR1 DFQATT, CDR2 SNEGSKA (reference sequence). The CDR3 runs 13 residues. This chain's CDR3 is CSARTGGRTEAFF. The CDR3 nucleotides are TGCAGTGCTAGAACAGGGGGCAGGACTGAAGCTTTCTTT.

This clonotype was seen only a few times. The CDR3 sequence is CASNRAPGAEQYF. CDR3 bases: TGTGCCAGCAACAGGGCTCCAGGAGCGGAGCAGTACTTC. V usage is TRBV2 and J usage is TRBJ2-7; tentative D call: TRBD1 (6 bases). V dropped 7 bases and J dropped 7 bases, with 17 bases sitting between them. The CDR3 runs to 13 residues. CDR1 is SNHLY, CDR2 FYNNEI, per germline.

This clonotype has ten or more counts. This sequence joins TRBV7-9 and TRBJ2-2; 10 nucleotides match TRBD1. Per germline, CDR1 SEHNR and CDR2 FQNEAQ (reference sequence). This CDR3 has 16 amino acids. Unmatched junction bases numbered 7, after V lost 6 bases and J lost 3 bases. CDR3: CASSLGDRGDTGELFF. The CDR3, as DNA: TGTGCCAGCAGTCTAGGGGACAGGGGAGACACCGGGGAGCTGTTTTTT.

This chain links TRBV5-1 with TRBJ2-5; D is uncertain. CDR1 and CDR2 (germline): SGHRS, YFSETQ. V shed 4 bases and J shed 1 base, with 14 bases lying between them. This CDR3 is 15 amino acids long. CDR3 region: CASSPVGPGQETQYF. The CDR3, as DNA: TGCGCCAGCAGCCCGGTCGGACCAGGCCAAGAGACCCAGTACTTC.

Only a few counts were recorded for this clonotype. The rearrangement links TRBV6-2 or TRBV6-3 to TRBJ2-1, with TRBD1 matching over 8 bases. The germline V gene has CDR1 MNHEY and CDR2 SVGEGT. V gave up 7 bases and J gave up 4 bases; unmatched junction bases: 6. The CDR3 runs 14 residues. In nucleotides, the CDR3 is TGTGCCAGCACCGGACAGGGTTTTTACAATGAGCAGTTCTTC. As protein: CASTGQGFYNEQFF.

This clonotype was detected ten times or more. In DNA form, the CDR3 reads TGTGCCAGCAGTTTAGCGCGGGCCCCGGGCATGGAGACCCAGTACTTC. Its translation is CASSLARAPGMETQYF. This chain uses TRBV12-3 or TRBV12-4 with TRBJ2-5, with a weak D call TRBD2 (5 bases). Trimming removed 0 bases at V and 5 bases at J, with 16 bases between. This CDR3 is built from 16 residues.

In regard to this clonotype: At one end the junction does not follow the germline gene, possibly because of a read error. This rearrangement joins TRBV6-5 to TRBJ2-1; D is possibly TRBD1 or TRBD2 (6 bases each). This CDR3 is built from 13 residues. CDR1 and CDR2 from the germline V gene are MNHEY and SVGAGI. DNA of the CDR3: TGTGCCAGCAGCCCCGCGAGGGGGGCGGGTATAGTCTTC. It is translated as CASSPARGAGIVF.

This clonotype was recorded a few times. This sequence joins TRBV6-6 and TRBJ2-3; 7 nucleotides line up with TRBD2. V shed 4 bases and J 6 bases; nucleotides not matched to a gene: 7. CDR3 length: 14 amino acids. Germline CDR1 reads MNHNY; CDR2 reads SVGAGI (reference sequence). In DNA, the CDR3 is TGTGCCAGCAGTTCCCCGGGACTAAGGGATACGCAGTATTTT. Translated: CASSSPGLRDTQYF.

V gene TRBV7-9 combines with J gene TRBJ1-2; 7 bases agree with TRBD1. Trimming took 5 bases from V and 3 from J; bases not matched to a gene: 3. Germline V gives CDR1 SEHNR, CDR2 FQNEAQ (reference sequence). This CDR3 is built from 13 residues. The CDR3 coding sequence is TGTGCCAGCAGCAGGGGGCCAGACTATGGCTACACCTTC. Translation: CASSRGPDYGYTF.

V is TRBV5-1 and J is TRBJ2-7; TRBD1 matches at 9 bases. The germline gives CDR1 SGHRS, CDR2 YFSETQ. The CDR3 length is 12 residues. Losses at the gene ends were 4 bases for V and 6 bases for J; bases not matched to a gene: 2. CDR3 residues: CASSKQGAEQYF. The CDR3 DNA sequence: TGCGCCAGCAGCAAACAGGGGGCCGAGCAGTACTTC.

A few counts support this clonotype. The V gene is TRBV7-2, the J gene TRBJ1-6; a possible D gene is TRBD1 (6 bases). Germline loops: CDR1 SGHTA, CDR2 FQGNSA. The CDR3 is 17 amino acids. V gave up 2 bases and J gave up 10 bases, with 21 bases separating them. Written as DNA, the CDR3 is TGTGCCAGCAGCTTATTTACCCATGGTACAGGGAGGTCACCCCTCCACTTT. Translated, it gives CASSLFTHGTGRSPLHF.